These 25 T cell receptor beta chains originate from one sample sequenced in a study of CD8 T cells in Susac syndrome. Random hexamers were used to reverse transcribe an amount of roughly 0.5 to 1 ug RNA. TCRdb fed the immunoSEQ multiplex PCR reads into MiXCR, producing one record per CDR3 protein. The profile covers about 130,000 distinct CDR3 sequences, with over 85% appearing a single time and 0.065% to 0.09% taken by the ten largest. The sequenced material came from CD4+ T cells from PBMCs. The receptor source for this set is a human donor in good health.

V gene TRBV15 combines with J gene TRBJ2-7; D perhaps matches TRBD1 (5 bases). The V end lost 2 bases, the J end lost 3 bases, and 14 bases lay between the germline ends. The CDR3 extends over 15 amino acids. Germline V gene sequence: CDR1 LNHNV, CDR2 YYDKDF (reference sequence). The CDR3 DNA reads TGTGCCACCAGCAGAACTAAGACAGAGGACTACGAGCAGTACTTC. Its protein product is CATSRTKTEDYEQYF.

In its sample, this clonotype was seen once. The chain joins TRBV19 to TRBJ2-7, with no clear D. This CDR3 region has 14 residues. The ends were cut back, 5 bases at V and 0 bases at J, with 11 bases in the middle. Germline V gene lookup returns CDR1 LNHDA and CDR2 SQIVND (reference sequence). CDR3 residues: CASSEGSSSYEQYF. The DNA for the CDR3 is TGTGCCAGTAGTGAAGGGTCAAGCTCCTACGAGCAGTACTTC. Based on the CDR3 plus reference TRBV19 and TRBJ2-7, the full variable domain is DGGITQSPKYLFRKEGQNVTLSCEQNLNHDAMYWYRQDPGQGLRLIYYSQIVNDFQKGDIAEGYSVSREKKESFPLTVTSAQKNPTAFYLCASSEGSSSYEQYFGPGTRLTVT.

V usage is TRBV5-4 and J usage is TRBJ2-3; D perhaps matches TRBD1 (6 bases). The CDR3 length is 15 residues. V dropped 1 base and J dropped 4 bases, with 13 bases sitting between them. The germline V gene encodes CDR1 SGHNT and CDR2 YYREEE (reference sequence). The CDR3 region has the DNA TGTGCCAGCAGCTTGTCGAGACAGGTTCCAGATACGCAGTATTTT. This gives the protein CASSLSRQVPDTQYF. Drawing the rest from reference TRBV5-4 and TRBJ2-3, the complete variable domain is ETGVTQSPTHLIKTRGQQVTLRCSSQSGHNTVSWYQQALGQGPQFIFQYYREEENGRGNFPPRFSGLQFPNYSSELNVNALELDDSALYLCASSLSRQVPDTQYFGPGTRLTVL.

DNA of the CDR3: TGTGCCACTAGCGGGGCTCGAGGCACCGGGGAGCTGTTTTTT. Translating it yields CATSGARGTGELFF. The chain is built from TRBV24-1 and TRBJ2-2, with 8 bases identical to TRBD2. CDR3 size: 14 residues. The trim removed 10 bases at V and 4 bases at J, leaving 7 bases unmatched. Germline CDR1 is KGHDR and CDR2 is SFDVKD.

The gene calls are TRBV19 and TRBJ2-1, with D uncertain. The CDR3 spans 15 residues. V lost 2 bases, J lost 0 bases, and 8 bases lay in between. Germline-derived CDR1 and CDR2 are LNHDA and SQIVND (reference sequence). In nucleotides, the CDR3 is TGTGCCAGTAGTATATCACTTAGCTCCTACAATGAGCAGTTCTTC. Its protein is CASSISLSSYNEQFF.

The rearrangement joins TRBV29-1 to TRBJ1-3; D ambiguous. Germline CDR1 is SQVTM and CDR2 is ANQGSEA. The CDR3 consists of 14 residues. V was trimmed by 7 bases and J by 0 bases, leaving 13 bases between them. The CDR3 nucleotides are TGCAGCGCCGTTCTGGATCGCTCTGGAAACACCATATATTTT. Translated, it gives CSAVLDRSGNTIYF. The full variable domain, rest sourced from reference TRBV29-1 and TRBJ1-3, is SAVISQKPSRDICQRGTSLTIQCQVDSQVTMMFWYRQQPGQSLTLIATANQGSEATYESGFVIDKFPISRPNLTFSTLTVSNMSPEDSSIYLCSAVLDRSGNTIYFGEGSWLTVV.

The chain uses TRBV5-1 and TRBJ2-7, with D possibly being TRBD2 (6 bases). The CDR3 extends over 14 amino acids. The germline V gene has CDR1 SGHRS and CDR2 YFSETQ. With 5 bases removed from V and 7 bases from J, the gap between germline ends came to 19 bases. The CDR3 region has the DNA TGCGCCAGCAGGGACCTTCCCCTGGAGGGGGAGCAGTACTTC. Translation: CASRDLPLEGEQYF.

The chain joins TRBV2 to TRBJ2-7, with D tentatively TRBD2 (5 bases). CDR3 size: 14 residues. V was pared by 7 bases and J by 5 bases, with 18 bases between. Germline loops: CDR1 SNHLY, CDR2 FYNNEI. This chain's CDR3 is CASTERRESHEQYF. As DNA, the CDR3 is TGTGCCAGCACCGAAAGAAGGGAGAGCCACGAGCAGTACTTC.

The J gene is TRBJ2-3, the V gene TRBV23-1; TRBD2 matches at 16 bases. Being an ORF, TRBV23-1 has a function that is uncertain. The CDR3 is 15 amino acids. Trimming removed 8 bases from V and 3 bases from J; junction bases left unmatched: 2. The CDR3 loop reads CASGTSGRGTDTQYF. The CDR3 DNA reads as TGCGCCAGCGGGACTAGCGGGAGGGGGACAGATACGCAGTATTTT.

The rearrangement links TRBV20-1 to TRBJ2-7; 10 nucleotides align to TRBD2. The germline gives CDR1 DFQATT, CDR2 SNEGSKA (reference sequence). This CDR3 spans 15 amino acids. V lost 2 bases and J lost 3; bases outside the gene matches: 7. The CDR3 DNA follows: TGCAGTGCTAGAAGGACTAGCGGAAGTTTCTACGAGCAGTACTTC. Residues: CSARRTSGSFYEQYF.

This sequence joins TRBV4-3 and TRBJ2-3; a weak D match, TRBD2 (6 bases). Germline V gene data show CDR1 as LGHNA and CDR2 as YSLEER. The V and J ends lost 4 bases and 2 bases respectively, with 16 bases between them. The CDR3 is 16 amino acids. The CDR3 here is CASSRAGLGFTDTQYF. DNA of the CDR3: TGCGCCAGCAGCCGTGCGGGACTCGGGTTCACAGATACGCAGTATTTT.

This clonotype appeared a few times. The V gene is TRBV6-1, the J gene TRBJ1-4; unclear D gene. Trimming took 7 bases from V and 4 from J, leaving 13 bases between them. This CDR3 has 14 amino acids. Germline CDR1 MNHNS, CDR2 SASEGT. CDR3 protein: CASTRALGNEKLFF. DNA for the CDR3: TGTGCCAGCACCCGGGCACTCGGTAATGAAAAACTGTTTTTT.

The chain links TRBV12-3 or TRBV12-4 to TRBJ2-2; D is unresolved. CDR3 size: 14 residues. Trimming pared 7 bases from V and 1 base from J, leaving 10 bases between. DNA for the CDR3: TGTGCCAGCATCTCGAATGTGAACACCGGGGAGCTGTTTTTT. The encoded protein is CASISNVNTGELFF.

This clonotype has only a few counts. The chain couples TRBV18 to TRBJ1-1; D is ambiguous. The CDR3 contains 13 residues. Germline V gene lookup returns CDR1 KGHSH and CDR2 LQKENI. Trimming took off 1 base at V and 3 bases at J, with 6 bases between the two ends. The CDR3: CASSPQRDTEAFF. The CDR3 DNA sequence: TGTGCCAGCTCACCACAGAGGGACACTGAAGCTTTCTTT.

This clonotype was recorded only once. V usage is TRBV20-1 and J usage is TRBJ1-1; D is ambiguous. This CDR3 region has 15 residues. Germline V gives CDR1 DFQATT, CDR2 SNEGSKA (reference sequence). Trimming stripped 0 bases from V and 4 bases from J, with 15 bases between. CDR3 sequence (DNA): TGCAGTGCTAGAGATCAAGAGTTTTTGACCACTGAAGCTTTCTTT. Amino acids: CSARDQEFLTTEAFF.

V usage is TRBV15 and J usage is TRBJ2-1, with a possible D match to TRBD2 (5 bases). The CDR3 runs to 14 residues. Germline lookup yields CDR1 LNHNV and CDR2 YYDKDF (reference sequence). V lost 1 base and J lost 4, with 8 bases in between. The CDR3 protein is CATSRARGYNEQFF. The CDR3 region has the DNA TGTGCCACCAGCAGAGCCCGCGGGTACAATGAGCAGTTCTTC.

The genes are TRBV3-1 and TRBJ1-2; D gene ambiguous. This CDR3 has 11 amino acids. Germline V gene data show CDR1 as LGHDT and CDR2 as YNNKEL (reference sequence). Between the trimmed V and J ends, which lost 3 bases and 7 bases, there was a span of 6 bases. As DNA, the CDR3 is TGTGCCAGCAGCCAGGTCGGTGGCTACACCTTC. It specifies CASSQVGGYTF.

The V and J genes are TRBV15 and TRBJ2-2; the D is unclear. Germline V gives CDR1 LNHNV, CDR2 YYDKDF (reference sequence). V lost 5 bases and J 0 bases, leaving 16 bases between the germline ends. The CDR3 length is 17 residues. In nucleotides, the CDR3 is TGTGCCACCAGCCCCCACGTCCTCTGGGCGAACACCGGGGAGCTGTTTTTT. This encodes CATSPHVLWANTGELFF.

The chain carries TRBV9 and TRBJ1-1; 10 bases line up with TRBD1. Germline assignment: CDR1 SGDLS and CDR2 YYNGEE. V lost 2 bases, J lost 7 bases, and 8 bases stayed unmatched. This CDR3 is built from 15 residues. The CDR3 nucleotides read TGTGCCAGCAGCGTCACCGGGACAGGGGCGAGTGAAGCTTTCTTT. Translated: CASSVTGTGASEAFF. Supplemented by reference TRBV9 and TRBJ1-1, the full variable domain reads DSGVTQTPKHLITATGQRVTLRCSPRSGDLSVYWYQQSLDQGLQFLIQYYNGEERAKGNILERFSAQQFPDLHSELNLSSLELGDSALYFCASSVTGTGASEAFFGQGTRLTVV.

The chain couples TRBV5-1 to TRBJ2-3; a possible D gene is TRBD1 (6 bases). Trimming stripped 1 base from V and 1 base from J, with 13 bases between. The germline V gene encodes CDR1 SGHRS and CDR2 YFSETQ. The CDR3 length is 16 residues. CDR3 sequence reads: CASSLFFSGGTDTQYF. In nucleotides, the CDR3 is TGCGCCAGCAGCTTGTTTTTTTCAGGGGGCACAGATACGCAGTATTTT.

This chain joins TRBV15 and TRBJ2-5, with TRBD1 matching 7 bases. Germline V gene data show CDR1 as LNHNV and CDR2 as YYDKDF (reference sequence). Trimming cost V 2 bases and J 3 bases; bases outside gene matches: 3. There are 14 residues in the CDR3. The CDR3 sequence is CATSRPDRKETQYF. For the CDR3, the DNA is TGTGCCACCAGCAGACCGGACAGGAAAGAGACCCAGTACTTC.

The V and J genes are TRBV20-1 and TRBJ2-7; D may be TRBD2 (5 bases). Germline V gene sequence: CDR1 DFQATT, CDR2 SNEGSKA (reference sequence). This CDR3 is 14 amino acids long. The germline V and J ends were trimmed by 3 bases and 1 base, with 13 bases remaining between them. In nucleotides, the CDR3 is TGCAGTGCTAGTGATGCGGGCCCTTCCTACGAGCAGTACTTC. Its translation: CSASDAGPSYEQYF.

This clonotype has only one observation. The chain carries TRBV6-6 and TRBJ1-1; 7 positions agree with TRBD1. Germline loops: CDR1 MNHNY, CDR2 SVGAGI (reference sequence). This CDR3 region has 11 residues. The junction had 4 bases not matched to a gene; V was cut back by 7 bases and J by 8 bases. CDR3 in DNA: TGTGCCAGCAATCCGGACAGGGAAGCTTTCTTT. This codes for CASNPDREAFF.

This clonotype was observed a few times. The chain employs TRBV7-2 and TRBJ2-5, with a weak D call TRBD2 (6 bases). Trimming removed 1 base from V and 5 bases from J, with 11 bases in between. The CDR3 loop spans 14 amino acids. Per germline, CDR1 SGHTA and CDR2 FQGNSA. The CDR3 region is CASSLGGRGETQYF. For the CDR3, the DNA is TGTGCCAGCAGCTTAGGTGGACGGGGGGAGACCCAGTACTTC.

V usage is TRBV29-1 and J usage is TRBJ2-7; TRBD1 might be the D (6 bases). CDR1 is SQVTM, CDR2 ANQGSEA, per germline. The CDR3 extends over 11 amino acids. Between the trimmed V and J ends, which lost 4 bases and 3 bases, there was a span of 7 bases. This CDR3 reads CSVGDNYEQYF. CDR3 bases: TGCAGCGTTGGGGACAACTACGAGCAGTACTTC.